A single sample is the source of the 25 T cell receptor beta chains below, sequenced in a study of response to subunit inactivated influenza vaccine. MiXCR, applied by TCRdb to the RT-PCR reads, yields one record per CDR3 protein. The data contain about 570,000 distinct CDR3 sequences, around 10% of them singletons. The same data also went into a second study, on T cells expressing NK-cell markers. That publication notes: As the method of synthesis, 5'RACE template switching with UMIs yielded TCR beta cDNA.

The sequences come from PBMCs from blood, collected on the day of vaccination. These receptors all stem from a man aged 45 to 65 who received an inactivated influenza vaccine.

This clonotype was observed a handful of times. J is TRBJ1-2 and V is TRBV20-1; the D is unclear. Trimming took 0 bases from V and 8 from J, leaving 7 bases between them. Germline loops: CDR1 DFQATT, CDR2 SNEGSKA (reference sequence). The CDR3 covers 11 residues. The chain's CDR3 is CSARDPPGYTF. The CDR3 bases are TGCAGTGCTAGAGATCCCCCCGGCTACACCTTC.

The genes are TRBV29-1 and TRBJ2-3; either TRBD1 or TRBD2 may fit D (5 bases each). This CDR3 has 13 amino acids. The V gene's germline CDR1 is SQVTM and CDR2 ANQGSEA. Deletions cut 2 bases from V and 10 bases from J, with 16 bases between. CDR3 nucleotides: TGCAGCGTTGAATTCCAGGGAGAGAGAGCGCAGTATTTT. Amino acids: CSVEFQGERAQYF.

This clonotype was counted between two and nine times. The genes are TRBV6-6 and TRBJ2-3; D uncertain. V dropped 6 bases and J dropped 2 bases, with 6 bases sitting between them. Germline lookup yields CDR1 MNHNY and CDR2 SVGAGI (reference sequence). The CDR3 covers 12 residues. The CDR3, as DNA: TGTGCCAGCAGGGGCGCCACAGATACGCAGTATTTT. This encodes CASRGATDTQYF.

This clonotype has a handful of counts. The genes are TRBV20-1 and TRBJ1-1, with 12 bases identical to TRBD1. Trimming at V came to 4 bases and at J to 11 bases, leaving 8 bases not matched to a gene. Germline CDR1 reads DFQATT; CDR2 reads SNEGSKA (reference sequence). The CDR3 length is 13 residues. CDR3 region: CSANPGQGARAFF. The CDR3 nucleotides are TGCAGTGCTAATCCGGGACAGGGGGCGCGGGCTTTCTTT.

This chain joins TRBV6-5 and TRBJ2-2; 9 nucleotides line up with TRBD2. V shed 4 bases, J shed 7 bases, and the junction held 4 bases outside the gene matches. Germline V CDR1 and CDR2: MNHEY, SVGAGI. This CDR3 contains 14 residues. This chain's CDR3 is CASSFGAGGGELFF. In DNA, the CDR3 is TGTGCCAGCAGTTTTGGAGCGGGAGGCGGGGAGCTGTTTTTT.

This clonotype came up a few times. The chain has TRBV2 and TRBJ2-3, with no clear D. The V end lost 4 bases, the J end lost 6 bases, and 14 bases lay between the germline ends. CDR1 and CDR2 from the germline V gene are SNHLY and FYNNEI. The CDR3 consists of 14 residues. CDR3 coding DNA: TGTGCCAGCAGTGTTCGCGTTGCAGGCGATACGCAGTATTTT. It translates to CASSVRVAGDTQYF. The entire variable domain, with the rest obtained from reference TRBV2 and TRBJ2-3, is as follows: EPEVTQTPSHQVTQMGQEVILRCVPISNHLYFYWYRQILGQKVEFLVSFYNNEISEKSEIFDDQFSVERPDGSNFTLKIRSTKLEDSAMYFCASSVRVAGDTQYFGPGTRLTVL.

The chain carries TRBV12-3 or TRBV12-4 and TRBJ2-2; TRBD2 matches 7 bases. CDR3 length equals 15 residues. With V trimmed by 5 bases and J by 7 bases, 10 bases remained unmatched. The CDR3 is CASSLGGGRVGELFF. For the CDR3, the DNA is TGTGCCAGCAGTCTGGGGGGGGGACGGGTCGGGGAGCTGTTTTTT.

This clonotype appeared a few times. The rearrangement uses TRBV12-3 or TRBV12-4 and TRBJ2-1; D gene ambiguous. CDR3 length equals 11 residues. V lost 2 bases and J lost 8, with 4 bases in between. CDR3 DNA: TGTGCCAGCAGTTTAAAGGATGAGCAGTTCTTC. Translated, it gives CASSLKDEQFF.

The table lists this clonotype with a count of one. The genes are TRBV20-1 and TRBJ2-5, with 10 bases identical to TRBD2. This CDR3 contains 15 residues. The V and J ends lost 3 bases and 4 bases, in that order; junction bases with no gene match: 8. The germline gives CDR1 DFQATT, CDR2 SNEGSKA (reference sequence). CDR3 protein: CSARPPLAGVETQYF. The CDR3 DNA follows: TGCAGTGCTAGGCCCCCCCTAGCGGGAGTAGAGACCCAGTACTTC.

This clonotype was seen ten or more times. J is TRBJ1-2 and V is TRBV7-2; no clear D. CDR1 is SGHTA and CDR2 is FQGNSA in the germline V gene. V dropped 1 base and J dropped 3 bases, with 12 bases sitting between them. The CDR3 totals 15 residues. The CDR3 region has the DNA TGTGCCAGCAGCTTAGTTTGGGGAGAAGACTATGGCTACACCTTC. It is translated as CASSLVWGEDYGYTF.

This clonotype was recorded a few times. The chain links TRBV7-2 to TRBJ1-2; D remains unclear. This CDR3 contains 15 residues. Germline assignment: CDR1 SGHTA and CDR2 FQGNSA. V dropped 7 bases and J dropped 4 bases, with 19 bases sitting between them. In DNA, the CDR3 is TGTGCCAGCACCCCCGAGACCAGTGTGGGCTATGGCTACACCTTC. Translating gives CASTPETSVGYGYTF.

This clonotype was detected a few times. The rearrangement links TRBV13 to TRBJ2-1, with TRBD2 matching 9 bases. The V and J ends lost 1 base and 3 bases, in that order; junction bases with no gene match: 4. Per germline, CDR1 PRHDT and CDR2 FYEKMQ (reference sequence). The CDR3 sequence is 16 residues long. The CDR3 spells CASSLVSRGGYNEQFF. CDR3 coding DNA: TGTGCCAGCAGCTTAGTTTCGCGGGGGGGCTACAATGAGCAGTTCTTC.

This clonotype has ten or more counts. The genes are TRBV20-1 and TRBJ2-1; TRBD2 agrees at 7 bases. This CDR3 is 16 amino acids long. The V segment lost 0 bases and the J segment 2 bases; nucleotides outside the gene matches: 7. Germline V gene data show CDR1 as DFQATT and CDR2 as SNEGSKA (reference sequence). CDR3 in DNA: TGCAGTGCTAGAGACCCTAGCGGTCGGACCTACAATGAGCAGTTCTTC. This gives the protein CSARDPSGRTYNEQFF.

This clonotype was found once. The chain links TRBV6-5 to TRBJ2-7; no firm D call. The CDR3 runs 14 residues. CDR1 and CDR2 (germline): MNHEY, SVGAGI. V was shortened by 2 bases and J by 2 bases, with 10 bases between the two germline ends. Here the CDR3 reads CASSYVSRPYEQYF. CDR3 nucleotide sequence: TGTGCCAGCAGTTACGTTTCCAGGCCCTACGAGCAGTACTTC.

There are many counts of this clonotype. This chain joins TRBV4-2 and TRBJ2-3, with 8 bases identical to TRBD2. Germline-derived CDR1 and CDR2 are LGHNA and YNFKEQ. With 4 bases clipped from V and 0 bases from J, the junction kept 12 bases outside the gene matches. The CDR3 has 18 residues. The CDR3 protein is CASSPGGKRGPSTDTQYF. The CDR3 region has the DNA TGTGCCAGCAGCCCGGGGGGGAAGCGGGGGCCCAGCACAGATACGCAGTATTTT.

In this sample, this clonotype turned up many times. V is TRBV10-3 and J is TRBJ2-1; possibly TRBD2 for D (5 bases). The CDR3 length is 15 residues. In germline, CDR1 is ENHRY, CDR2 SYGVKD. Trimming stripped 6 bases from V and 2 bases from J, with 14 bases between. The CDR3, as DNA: TGTGCCATCAGAGAAGAGGGTGGGACCTACAATGAGCAGTTCTTC. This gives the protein CAIREEGGTYNEQFF.

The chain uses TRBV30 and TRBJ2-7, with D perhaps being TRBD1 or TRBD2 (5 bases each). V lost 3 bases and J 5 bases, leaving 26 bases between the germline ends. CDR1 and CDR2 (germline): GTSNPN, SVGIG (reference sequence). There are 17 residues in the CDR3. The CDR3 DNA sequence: TGTGCCTGGAGCTTCGGGACGGTCGGAGAGCCTACCCACGAGCAGTACTTC. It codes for CAWSFGTVGEPTHEQYF.

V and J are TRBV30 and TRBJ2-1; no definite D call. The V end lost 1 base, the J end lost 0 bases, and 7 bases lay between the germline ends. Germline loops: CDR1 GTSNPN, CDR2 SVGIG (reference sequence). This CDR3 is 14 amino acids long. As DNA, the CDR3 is TGTGCCTGGAGTGATTCTAGCTCCTACAATGAGCAGTTCTTC. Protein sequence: CAWSDSSSYNEQFF.

CDR3 residues: CASRSGQYSNQPQHF. CDR3 nucleotides: TGTGCCAGCAGGTCGGGACAGTATAGCAATCAGCCCCAGCATTTT. This chain connects TRBV6-1 to TRBJ1-5; 7 bases map to TRBD1. The CDR3 spans 15 residues. V shed 6 bases and J 0 bases; nucleotides not matched to a gene: 5. Germline lookup yields CDR1 MNHNS and CDR2 SASEGT.

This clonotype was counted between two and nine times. The CDR3 reads CASSPAGARNTEAFF. CDR3 in DNA: TGTGCCAGCAGTCCAGCGGGGGCGAGGAACACTGAAGCTTTCTTT. J is TRBJ1-1 and V is TRBV6-2 or TRBV6-3; TRBD1 is a possible D gene (6 bases). CDR1 and CDR2 from the germline V gene are MNHEY and SVGEGT. This CDR3 is built from 15 residues. V was shortened by 5 bases and J by 1 base, with 14 bases between the two germline ends.

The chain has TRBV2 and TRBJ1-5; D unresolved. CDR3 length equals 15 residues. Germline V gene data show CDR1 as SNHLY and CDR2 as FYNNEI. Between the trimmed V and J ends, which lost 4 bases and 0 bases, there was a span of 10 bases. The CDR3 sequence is CASSVRKYSNQPQHF. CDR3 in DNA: TGTGCCAGCAGTGTGCGTAAATATAGCAATCAGCCCCAGCATTTT.

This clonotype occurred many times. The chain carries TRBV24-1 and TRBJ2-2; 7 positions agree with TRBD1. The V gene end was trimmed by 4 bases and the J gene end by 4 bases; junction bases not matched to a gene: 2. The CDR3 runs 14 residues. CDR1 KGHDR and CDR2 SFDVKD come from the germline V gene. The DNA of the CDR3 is TGTGCCACCAGTGAGGACAGGATCACCGGGGAGCTGTTTTTT. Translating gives CATSEDRITGELFF.

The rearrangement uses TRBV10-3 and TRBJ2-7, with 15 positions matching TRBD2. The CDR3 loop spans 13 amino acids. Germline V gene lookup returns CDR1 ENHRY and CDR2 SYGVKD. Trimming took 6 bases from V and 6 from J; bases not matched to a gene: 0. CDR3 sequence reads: CAIRGLAGGEQYF. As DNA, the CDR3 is TGTGCCATCAGGGGACTAGCGGGAGGCGAGCAGTACTTC.

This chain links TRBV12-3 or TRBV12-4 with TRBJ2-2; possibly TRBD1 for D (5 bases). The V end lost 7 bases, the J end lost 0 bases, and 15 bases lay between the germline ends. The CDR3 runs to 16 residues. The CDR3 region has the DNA TGTGCCAGCACCAAAAGGGGCGGTTCGAACACCGGGGAGCTGTTTTTT. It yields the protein CASTKRGGSNTGELFF.

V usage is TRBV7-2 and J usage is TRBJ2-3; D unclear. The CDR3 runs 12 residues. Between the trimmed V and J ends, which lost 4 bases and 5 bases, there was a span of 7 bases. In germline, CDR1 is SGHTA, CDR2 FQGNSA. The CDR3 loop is CASSSLKDTQYF. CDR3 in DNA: TGTGCCAGCAGCTCACTAAAAGATACGCAGTATTTT. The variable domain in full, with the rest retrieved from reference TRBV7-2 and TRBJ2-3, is GAGVSQSPSNKVTEKGKDVELRCDPISGHTALYWYRQSLGQGLEFLIYFQGNSAPDKSGLPSDRFSAERTGGSVSTLTIQRTQQEDSAVYLCASSSLKDTQYFGPGTRLTVL.